This TCR beta chain emerged from a study of PD-1 blockade in classical Hodgkin lymphoma (TCRdb year 2020). Regarding the complete study: Nivolumab dosing was 3 mg/kg intravenously every 2 weeks, continuing until either disease progression or unacceptable toxicity. The study used CyTOF and TCR beta sequencing to define a peripheral blood immune signature of response to PD-1 blockade in classical Hodgkin lymphoma. Broader findings and caveats from the paper: A significant rise by C4D1 was seen in CD4+ but not CD8+ TCR diversity (p=0.0027 vs p=0.16), with the rise being most apparent in complete responders (p=0.02). The study was limited to a single clinical trial cohort, and causes of repertoire differences, possibly disease activity or prior therapy, remained undefined. Lower diversity was seen in patients whose nivolumab began less than 1 year after ASCT, and these patients were left out of later analyses so that immune reconstitution would not confound the results. Baseline TCR diversity was reported to be lower in newly diagnosed patients than in healthy donors and to be lower still in relapsed/refractory patients. Baseline diversity similar to that of newly diagnosed patients was observed in trial patients achieving complete response, whereas significantly lower diversity was observed in partial responders and progressors.

Interpreted using the paper, the time point label stands for: cycle 1 day 1 (C1D1), immediately before nivolumab initiation. Every trial patient had relapsed following autologous stem cell transplantation, and prior brentuximab vedotin exposure was what differed among cohorts A, B and C. The trial cohort included around 56 patients with relapsed/refractory classical Hodgkin lymphoma, and each patient had a best overall response of complete response, partial response or progressive disease. Trial patients were treated with single-agent nivolumab in the multi-cohort phase II CheckMate 205 trial. An independent review committee assessed best overall response by applying the 2007 International Working Group response criteria. Trial PBMCs were collected just before the start of nivolumab (C1D1) and during therapy at cycle 2 day 1 and cycle 4 day 1. Peripheral blood was collected in 8 mL Vacutainer Cell Preparation Tubes, from which PBMCs were isolated by centrifugation and then cryopreserved.

The Qiagen DNeasy kit was used to extract genomic DNA both from unsorted PBMCs and from the negatively selected CD4+ and CD8+ fractions. TCR beta CDR3 regions were amplified by immunoSEQ multiplex PCR using primers annealing to V and J segments. A synthetic immune receptor repertoire was used to minimize amplification bias, and remaining bias was computationally removed after sequencing. The paper's processing steps were these. Repertoire diversity was quantified as the Shannon entropy index using custom Python scripts. Unsorted, CD4+ and CD8+ repertoires were examined separately, except in combined analyses, for which CD4+ and CD8+ sequences were merged in silico. Clonal expansion was defined as at least a 2-fold frequency increase after treatment relative to C1D1, with a pseudocount of 0.5 for undetected baseline clones. Clones with 0 or 1 copy at C1D1 were defined as singleton clones, while clones with 2 or more copies were defined as non-singleton clones. Clones expanded in unsorted samples were labelled as CD4+, CD8+ or unknown by matching protein sequences in sorted samples from the same patient. Wilcoxon tests were applied to paired samples to test diversity changes from C1D1 to C4D1. TCRdb limited this immuneACCESS table to in-frame rearrangements with V and J called. A share of clones is missing; checked studies link under half to unresolved V genes, and the rest is unexplained. V, J and clone size reflect that table, while D and trimming were determined from the DNA. The sample records more than 10,000 clones, 75% to 80% of which are singletons. About 26% of the sample comes from the top ten.

Trimming leaves V shorter by 6 bases and J shorter by 2 bases, with the junction holding 8 bases beyond the gene matches. Looking up the germline V gene yields CDR1 SQVTM and CDR2 ANQGSEA. The CDR3 runs 15 amino acids, cysteine and phenylalanine included. This entry keeps only the CDR3 DNA: 45 bases, framed from base 1. This clone was found a few times. Its antigen remains unidentified. No clone much larger than this one lies a single base away; base qualities are absent. The TCR comes from a human donor with classical Hodgkin lymphoma. In this chain, TRBV29-1 is recombined with TRBJ2-4; 9 bases in the junction line up with TRBD1. This sample comprised peripheral blood mononuclear cells (PBMCs), obtained at baseline. At the DNA level, the sequence is TGCAGCGTGCAAACAGGGGGCGCCTCCAAAAACATTCAGTACTTC. Translated, it gives CSVQTGGASKNIQYF.